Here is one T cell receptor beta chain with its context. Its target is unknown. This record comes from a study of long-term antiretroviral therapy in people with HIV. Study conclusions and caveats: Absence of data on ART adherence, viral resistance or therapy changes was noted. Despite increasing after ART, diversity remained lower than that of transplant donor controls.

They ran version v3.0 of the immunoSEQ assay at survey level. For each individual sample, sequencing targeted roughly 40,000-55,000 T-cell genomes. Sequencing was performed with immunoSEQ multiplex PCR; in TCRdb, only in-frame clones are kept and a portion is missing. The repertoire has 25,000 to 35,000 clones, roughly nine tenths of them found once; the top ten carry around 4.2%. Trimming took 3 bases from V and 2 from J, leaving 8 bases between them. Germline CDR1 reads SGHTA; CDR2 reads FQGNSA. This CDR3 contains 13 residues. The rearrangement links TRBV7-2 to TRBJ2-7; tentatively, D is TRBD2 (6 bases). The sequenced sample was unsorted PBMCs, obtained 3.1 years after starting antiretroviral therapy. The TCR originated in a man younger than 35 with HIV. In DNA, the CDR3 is TGTGCCAGCAGCTTCGGGGGAACCTACGAGCAGTACTTC. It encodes CASSFGGTYEQYF.